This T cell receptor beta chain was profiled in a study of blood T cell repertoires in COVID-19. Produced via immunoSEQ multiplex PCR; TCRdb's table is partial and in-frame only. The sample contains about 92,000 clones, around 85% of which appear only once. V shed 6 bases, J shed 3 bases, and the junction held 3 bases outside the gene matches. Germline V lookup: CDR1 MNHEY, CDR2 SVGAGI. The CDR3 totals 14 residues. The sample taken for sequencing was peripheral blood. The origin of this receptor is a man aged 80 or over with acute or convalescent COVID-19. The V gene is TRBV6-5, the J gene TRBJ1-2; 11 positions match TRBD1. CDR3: CASRRTGGDYGYTF. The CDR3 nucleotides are TGTGCCAGCAGGCGGACAGGGGGCGACTATGGCTACACCTTC.